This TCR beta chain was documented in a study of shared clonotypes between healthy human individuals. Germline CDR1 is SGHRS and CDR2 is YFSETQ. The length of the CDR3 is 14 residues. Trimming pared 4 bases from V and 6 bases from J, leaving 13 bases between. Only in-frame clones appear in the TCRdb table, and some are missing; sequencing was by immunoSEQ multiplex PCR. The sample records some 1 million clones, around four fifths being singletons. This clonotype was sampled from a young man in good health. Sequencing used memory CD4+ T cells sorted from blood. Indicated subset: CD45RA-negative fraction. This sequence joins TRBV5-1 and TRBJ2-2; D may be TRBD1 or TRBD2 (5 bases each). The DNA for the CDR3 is TGCGCCAGCAGCCCGGGATGGGGACCCGGGGAGCTGTTTTTT. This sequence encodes CASSPGWGPGELFF.